This T cell receptor (beta chain) was documented in a study of OX40 agonist ivuxolimab in advanced cancers. Background on the study: The dose of intravenous ivuxolimab that patients received every 2 weeks ranged from 0.01 to 10 mg/kg. At roughly 80% male, the cohort had a mean age of about 60 years, ranging from 23 to 79.

Losses at the gene ends were 5 bases for V and 4 bases for J; bases not matched to a gene: 8. This CDR3 has 15 residues. The V gene's germline CDR1 is SGDLS and CDR2 YYNGEE. Assay: immunoSEQ multiplex PCR; the TCRdb copy retains only in-frame clones and omits some. The repertoire holds tens of thousands of clones, with under 90% as singletons. This sequence was found in an adult with an advanced solid tumor such as melanoma, head and neck, liver or kidney cancer. The material sequenced was CD4+ or CD8+ T cells sorted from blood, taken in a trial of the OX40 agonist ivuxolimab. The V gene is TRBV9, the J gene TRBJ2-1; 8 bases match TRBD2. The CDR3 bases are TGTGCCAGCAGTTACACTAGCGGTCCTTACAATGAGCAGTTCTTC. Translation: CASSYTSGPYNEQFF.